A single sample is the source of the 21 T cell receptor beta chains below, sequenced in a study of blood T cell repertoires in COVID-19. TCRdb's table, derived via immunoSEQ multiplex PCR, lists solely in-frame clones and lacks some. The sample consists of some 300,000 clones, 70% to 90% of them appearing once. Input material: peripheral blood. The source of these receptors is a woman aged 70-85 years with COVID-19, enrolled during active disease.

This clone was recorded only once. The chain combines TRBV21-1 with TRBJ2-7; TRBD1, as called in the table, went unchecked against the DNA. TRBV21-1 is noted as a pseudogene. This CDR3 region has 16 residues. CDR3 protein: CASSGASLEDPYEQYF. The CDR3, as DNA: TGTGCCAGCAGCGGGGCTTCGTTGGAAGATCCCTACGAGCAGTACTTC.

The CDR3 nucleotides read TGTGCCAGCAGTAAACGACAGGCCGCGGGCAATCAGCCCCAGCATTTT. Amino acids: CASSKRQAAGNQPQHF. The chain carries TRBV27 and TRBJ1-5; D might be TRBD1 (6 bases). CDR1 and CDR2 from the germline V gene are MNHEY and SMNVEV (reference sequence). The CDR3 totals 16 residues. The germline V and J ends were trimmed by 5 bases and 2 bases, with 16 bases remaining between them.

The chain recombines TRBV24-1 with TRBJ2-2; maybe TRBD2 (5 bases). Trimming shortened V by 3 bases and J by 5 bases, and 12 bases separated the two germline ends. CDR3 length: 15 amino acids. Looked up from germline, CDR1 is KGHDR and CDR2 is SFDVKD. Here the CDR3 reads CATSDARDWTGELFF. CDR3 DNA sequence: TGTGCCACCAGTGATGCGAGGGATTGGACCGGGGAGCTGTTTTTT.

The gene calls are TRBV19 and TRBJ1-1; possibly TRBD1 for D (5 bases). Germline assignment: CDR1 LNHDA and CDR2 SQIVND (reference sequence). V was clipped by 3 bases and J by 6 bases, with 14 bases between them. The CDR3 length is 14 residues. The CDR3 sequence is CASSIWGGDAEAFF. CDR3 nucleotide sequence: TGTGCCAGTAGTATTTGGGGGGGGGACGCTGAAGCTTTCTTT.

The genes are TRBV24-1 and TRBJ1-1, with D possibly being TRBD1 (5 bases). The ends were cut back, 9 bases at V and 1 base at J, with 11 bases in the middle. This CDR3 has 13 amino acids. Germline V CDR1 and CDR2: KGHDR, SFDVKD. This CDR3 reads CATFYQGNTEAFF. The CDR3 coding sequence is TGTGCCACCTTTTACCAGGGGAACACTGAAGCTTTCTTT.

J is TRBJ1-4 and V is TRBV15; TRBD1 agrees at 8 bases. The CDR3 totals 14 residues. The ends lost 1 base at V and 7 bases at J; junction bases unmatched: 2. CDR1 is LNHNV, CDR2 YYDKDF, per germline (reference sequence). CDR3 in DNA: TGTGCCACCAGCAGAGCCAGGGGGCCTGAAAAACTGTTTTTT. Residues: CATSRARGPEKLFF.

The chain has TRBV29-1 and TRBJ1-1; TRBD1 might be the D (5 bases). The CDR3 extends over 12 amino acids. Germline V gene data show CDR1 as SQVTM and CDR2 as ANQGSEA. Trimming shortened V by 1 base and J by 5 bases, and 8 bases separated the two germline ends. The CDR3 coding sequence is TGCAGCGTTGAAGTGCGGGGGACTGAAGCTTTCTTT. Translated, it gives CSVEVRGTEAFF.

This chain joins TRBV12-3 or TRBV12-4 and TRBJ1-5; D remains ambiguous. The length of the CDR3 is 13 residues. Trimming shortened V by 3 bases and J by 7 bases, and 10 bases separated the two germline ends. The CDR3 protein is CASSLGGVQPQHF. The CDR3 region has the DNA TGTGCCAGCAGTTTGGGAGGTGTGCAGCCCCAGCATTTT.

The V call is TRBV2, the J call TRBJ2-5; D not certain. V lost 4 bases, J lost 3 bases, and 6 bases lay in between. From germline, CDR1 is SNHLY and CDR2 FYNNEI. This CDR3 region has 12 residues. The CDR3 coding sequence is TGTGCCAGCAGTGTATTTGAAGAGACCCAGTACTTC. Its translation: CASSVFEETQYF.

The CDR3 reads CASSPKLAGKFNEQFF. The CDR3 nucleotides are TGTGCCAGCAGCCCAAAACTAGCGGGGAAGTTTAATGAGCAGTTCTTC. The chain joins TRBV11-2 to TRBJ2-1; TRBD2 matches at 10 bases. V gave up 5 bases and J gave up 7 bases; unmatched junction bases: 11. The length of the CDR3 is 16 residues. Germline CDR1 is SGHAT and CDR2 is FQNNGV. The whole variable domain, filled in from reference TRBV11-2 and TRBJ2-1, reads EAGVAQSPRYKIIEKRQSVAFWCNPISGHATLYWYQQILGQGPKLLIQFQNNGVVDDSQLPKDRFSAERLKGVDSTLKIQPAKLEDSAVYLCASSPKLAGKFNEQFFGPGTRLTVL.

This sequence joins TRBV5-1 and TRBJ2-3, with 8 bases matching TRBD1. With 2 bases clipped from V and 3 bases from J, the junction kept 2 bases outside the gene matches. CDR1 and CDR2 from the germline V gene are SGHRS and YFSETQ. The CDR3 totals 14 residues. Here the CDR3 DNA reads TGCGCCAGCAGCTTCGACAGGGGAACAGATACGCAGTATTTT. It specifies CASSFDRGTDTQYF.

V usage is TRBV7-2 and J usage is TRBJ2-7; 13 bases fit TRBD2. This CDR3 has 15 residues. The trim removed 3 bases at V and 7 bases at J, leaving 6 bases unmatched. Germline-derived CDR1 and CDR2 are SGHTA and FQGNSA. CDR3 sequence: CASSFTSGGAREQYF. Written as DNA, the CDR3 is TGTGCCAGCAGCTTCACTAGCGGGGGGGCAAGGGAGCAGTACTTC.

The chain joins TRBV11-2 to TRBJ2-1; perhaps TRBD2 as D (5 bases). Trimming shortened V by 0 bases and J by 6 bases, and 9 bases separated the two germline ends. The CDR3 covers 14 residues. Germline CDR1 and CDR2: SGHAT and FQNNGV. For the CDR3, the DNA is TGTGCCAGCAGCTTAGATCGGCTAGCCAATGAGCAGTTCTTC. It yields the protein CASSLDRLANEQFF.

This chain joins TRBV7-2 and TRBJ1-2, with 10 bases aligning to TRBD1. Germline CDR1 is SGHTA and CDR2 is FQGNSA. This CDR3 is built from 15 residues. V was pared by 5 bases and J by 4 bases, with 7 bases of the junction left unmatched. CDR3 in amino acids: CASSPQTGGVYGYTF. The CDR3 DNA reads TGTGCCAGCAGCCCCCAGACAGGGGGCGTCTATGGCTACACCTTC.

The genes are TRBV27 and TRBJ2-7; 11 bases line up with TRBD2. The J segment lost 3 bases and the V segment lost 7 bases, leaving 8 bases of the junction unmatched. This CDR3 is built from 15 residues. Germline V gives CDR1 MNHEY, CDR2 SMNVEV (reference sequence). CDR3 region: CASMIPSGGRYEQYF. CDR3 DNA: TGTGCCAGCATGATTCCTAGCGGGGGGCGCTACGAGCAGTACTTC.

The chain employs TRBV5-4 and TRBJ2-7; 7 positions match TRBD1. V trimming: 5 bases; J trimming: 0 bases; junction bases outside the gene matches: 5. Germline CDR1 is SGHNT and CDR2 is YYREEE (reference sequence). This CDR3 contains 14 residues. The CDR3 is CASRRQGDSYEQYF. CDR3 bases: TGTGCCAGCAGGCGACAGGGTGACTCCTACGAGCAGTACTTC.

This chain uses TRBV27 with TRBJ1-2, with 7 bases that match TRBD1. Germline V gene sequence: CDR1 MNHEY, CDR2 SMNVEV (reference sequence). The CDR3 contains 12 residues. After removal of 6 bases from V and 7 bases from J, the junction contained 5 bases not matched to a gene. The CDR3, as DNA: TGTGCCAGCAGGGAAGGGGGCAGTGGCTACACCTTC. It translates to CASREGGSGYTF.

This rearrangement joins TRBV11-2 to TRBJ1-3, with 9 bases lining up with TRBD1. V shed 5 bases and J 3 bases; nucleotides not matched to a gene: 5. CDR1 and CDR2 (germline): SGHAT, FQNNGV. This CDR3 region has 15 residues. CDR3 bases: TGTGCCAGCAGCCGGGACAGGGAAGGTGGAAACACCATATATTTT. Protein product: CASSRDREGGNTIYF.

The chain carries TRBV27 and TRBJ1-3; 7 bases are a match to TRBD1. Germline loops: CDR1 MNHEY, CDR2 SMNVEV (reference sequence). The CDR3 contains 16 residues. Trimming cost V 4 bases and J 4 bases; bases outside gene matches: 10. The CDR3 sequence is CASSSRGQLSGNTIYF. The CDR3 nucleotides are TGTGCCAGCAGTTCAAGGGGGCAGCTTTCCGGAAACACCATATATTTT.

This chain joins TRBV18 and TRBJ2-7, with 7 bases fitting TRBD1. Germline loops: CDR1 KGHSH, CDR2 LQKENI. J was trimmed by 2 bases and V by 2 bases; bases with no gene match: 12. This CDR3 is 17 amino acids long. The CDR3 DNA follows: TGTGCCAGCTCACCAAGAGGGCCCGGGACAGATGCCTACGAGCAGTACTTC. It translates to CASSPRGPGTDAYEQYF.

The genes are TRBV24-1 and TRBJ2-3, with a possible D match to TRBD1 (5 bases). V lost 4 bases, J lost 6 bases, and 16 bases lay in between. Germline CDR1 and CDR2: KGHDR and SFDVKD. The CDR3 sequence is 15 residues long. CDR3 protein: CATSERGPDGDTQYF. CDR3 in DNA: TGTGCCACCAGTGAAAGGGGTCCCGATGGGGATACGCAGTATTTT.